This is a list of T cell receptor beta chains from one sample in a study of CD8+ T cells in alopecia areata. TCRdb's copy holds only in-frame clones and misses some; the assay was immunoSEQ multiplex PCR. The table lists roughly 230,000 clones, 40% to 45% of them singletons. The material sequenced was CD4+ T cells sorted from blood, taken around week 36, from a patient treated with tofacitinib. These receptors came from a human donor with alopecia areata. Both conserved end residues are part of each CDR3. The D gene is left open where the match is weak. The size field is filled for only some rows; it gives once, few, many or a size class.

NA NA TRBJ2-5 TRBV4-1 CASSQDLLPGTQYF TGCGCCAGCAGCCAAGATCTACTCCCGGGGACCCAGTACTTC
NA few TRBJ1-2 TRBV5-1 CASSLLLADGYTF TGCGCCAGCAGCTTGTTGCTTGCAGATGGCTACACCTTC
TRBD2 NA TRBJ2-2 TRBV14 CASSQVAAGVSGELFF TGTGCCAGCAGCCAAGTAGCAGCGGGAGTGTCCGGGGAGCTGTTTTTT
TRBD1 NA TRBJ2-1 TRBV25-1 CASSRDRGRAGEQFF TGTGCCAGCAGTCGGGACAGGGGGCGGGCCGGTGAGCAGTTCTTC
TRBD2 NA TRBJ2-2 TRBV6-5 CASTLGLAGVGELFF TGTGCCAGCACCCTGGGGCTAGCGGGAGTCGGGGAGCTGTTTTTT
NA few TRBJ2-3 TRBV30 CAWTIGAGNTDTQYF TGTGCCTGGACCATCGGGGCCGGGAACACAGATACGCAGTATTTT
TRBD1 NA TRBJ2-6 TRBV18 CASSPSDRAGANVLTF TGTGCCAGCTCACCATCCGACAGGGCCGGGGCCAACGTCCTGACTTTC
NA NA TRBJ1-2 TRBV7-2 CASSFSRGTPFYGYTF TGTGCCAGCAGCTTTTCTAGGGGGACACCCTTCTATGGCTACACCTTC
NA few TRBJ1-3 TRBV11-2 CASSLGTSGNTIYF TGTGCCAGCAGCTTAGGGACCTCTGGAAACACCATATATTTT
NA NA TRBJ2-2 TRBV4-1 CASSPGRSTGELFF TGCGCCAGCAGCCCTGGACGGTCCACCGGGGAGCTGTTTTTT
TRBD1 few TRBJ1-3 TRBV5-1 CASSFTGEPGNTIYF TGCGCCAGCAGCTTTACAGGGGAACCTGGAAACACCATATATTTT
NA NA TRBJ2-4 TRBV15 CATSREQGIQYF TGTGCCACCAGCAGAGAGCAGGGCATTCAGTACTTC
TRBD2 few TRBJ2-5 TRBV13 CASSLEVSSGIQETQYF TGTGCCAGCAGCCTAGAGGTGTCTAGCGGGATCCAAGAGACCCAGTACTTC
TRBD1 few TRBJ1-2 TRBV29-1 CSVAADRGNYGYTF TGCAGCGTTGCCGCGGACAGGGGAAACTATGGCTACACCTTC
NA NA TRBJ2-1 TRBV29-1 CSALRRQRDEQFF TGCAGCGCCCTACGACGGCAAAGGGATGAGCAGTTCTTC
TRBD2 many TRBJ2-3 TRBV7-3 CASSTRGLAGTDTQYF TGTGCCAGCAGCACTAGAGGACTAGCGGGCACAGATACGCAGTATTTT
NA NA TRBJ1-1 TRBV29-1 CSDGGNTEAFF TGCAGCGATGGGGGGAACACTGAAGCTTTCTTT
TRBD1 once TRBJ2-7 TRBV18 CASSPSQGFNEQYF TGTGCCAGCTCACCATCACAGGGGTTTAACGAGCAGTACTTC
NA once TRBJ2-7 TRBV14 CASSQAFQGYEQYF TGTGCCAGCAGCCAAGCTTTTCAGGGCTACGAGCAGTACTTC
NA few TRBJ2-3 TRBV7-2 CASNPQVADTQYF TGTGCCAGCAACCCACAGGTGGCAGATACGCAGTATTTT
NA NA TRBJ2-7 TRBV6-5 CASSYSPQSYEQYF TGTGCCAGCAGTTACTCTCCACAAAGTTACGAGCAGTACTTC
NA many TRBJ2-1 TRBV7-2 CASSLAATANEQFF TGTGCCAGCAGCTTAGCTGCTACAGCCAATGAGCAGTTCTTC
TRBD2 once TRBJ2-6 TRBV30 CAWSQRAGAAGANVLTF TGTGCCTGGAGTCAACGGGCGGGAGCCGCTGGGGCCAACGTCCTGACTTTC
NA many TRBJ2-1 TRBV5-1 CASSPAPHNEQFF TGCGCCAGCAGCCCCGCCCCCCACAATGAGCAGTTCTTC
NA NA TRBJ2-6 TRBV5-1 CASSQGGGGANVLTF TGCGCCAGCAGCCAGGGGGGGGGCGGGGCCAACGTCCTGACTTTC
NA few TRBJ1-5 TRBV21-1 CANQGGGNQPQHF TGTGCCAACCAGGGGGGTGGCAATCAGCCCCAGCATTTT
NA NA TRBJ2-3 TRBV7-2 CASSSDPGQYF TGTGCCAGCAGCTCCGACCCGGGGCAGTATTTT
NA few TRBJ2-2 TRBV7-8 CASSYTSSEYTGELFF TGTGCCAGCAGCTATACTAGCTCTGAGTACACCGGGGAGCTGTTTTTT
NA few TRBJ2-7 TRBV5-6 CASSLSTRRYEQYF TGTGCCAGCAGCTTGTCGACTAGACGCTACGAGCAGTACTTC
TRBD1 NA TRBJ1-5 TRBV7-2 CASTQTGGQPQHF TGTGCCAGCACCCAGACAGGGGGACAGCCCCAGCATTTT
NA NA TRBJ1-2 TRBV18 CASSPYDSLSKSGYTF TGTGCCAGCTCACCCTACGACAGTCTGTCGAAGAGTGGCTACACCTTC
TRBD1 NA TRBJ1-1 TRBV5-1 CASRPTGDTEAFF TGCGCCAGCCGGCCGACAGGGGACACTGAAGCTTTCTTT
NA NA TRBJ2-3 TRBV5-1 CASSPSLTSLQYF TGCGCCAGCAGCCCGTCCCTTACGTCCTTGCAGTATTTT
NA NA TRBJ2-7 TRBV30 CAWGQGSYEQYF TGTGCCTGGGGTCAGGGCAGCTACGAGCAGTACTTC
TRBD2 NA TRBJ2-7 TRBV9 CASSPRVAGGTYEQYF TGTGCCAGCAGCCCCCGAGTAGCGGGAGGCACCTACGAGCAGTACTTC
NA NA TRBJ2-2 TRBV11-2 CASSRTNTGELFF TGTGCCAGCAGCCGAACGAACACCGGGGAGCTGTTTTTT
NA NA TRBJ2-1 TRBV5-1 CASKLGTAIDEQFF TGCGCCAGCAAGTTAGGTACAGCTATCGATGAGCAGTTCTTC
NA NA TRBJ1-2 TRBV29-1 CSVEPPTPVVTF TGCAGCGTTGAACCGCCTACACCGGTGGTTACCTTC
NA NA TRBJ1-1 TRBV7-2 CASRGGTVNTEAFF TGTGCCAGCAGGGGAGGGACGGTAAACACTGAAGCTTTCTTT
NA few TRBJ1-2 TRBV6-5 CASTSGPFYGYTF TGTGCCAGCACCTCCGGGCCTTTCTATGGCTACACCTTC
NA many TRBJ2-1 TRBV7-3 CASSLSSEHEQFF TGTGCCAGCAGCTTAAGTAGTGAGCATGAGCAGTTCTTC
NA NA TRBJ1-1 TRBV30 CAWSTQGDTEAFF TGTGCCTGGAGCACGCAGGGCGACACTGAAGCTTTCTTT
TRBD2 few TRBJ2-5 TRBV14 CASSHPSGRAETQYF TGTGCCAGCAGCCATCCAAGCGGGAGGGCGGAGACCCAGTACTTC
NA NA TRBJ1-1 TRBV5-1 CASSFFDRNTEAFF TGCGCCAGCAGCTTTTTCGACAGGAACACTGAAGCTTTCTTT
NA few TRBJ2-5 TRBV2 CASSEGWGVTQYF TGTGCCAGCAGTGAAGGGTGGGGGGTGACCCAGTACTTC
TRBD1 NA TRBJ2-6 TRBV19 CASSGRQGPSGANVLTF TGTGCCAGTAGTGGAAGACAGGGTCCCTCTGGGGCCAACGTCCTGACTTTC
NA NA TRBJ2-5 TRBV7-2 CASSLKGGGETQYF TGTGCCAGCAGCTTAAAGGGAGGGGGGGAGACCCAGTACTTC
NA NA TRBJ2-7 TRBV27 CASSLVRRIDYEQYF TGTGCCAGCAGCCTAGTTCGGCGAATCGACTACGAGCAGTACTTC
NA NA TRBJ2-4 TRBV20-1 CSAVGNIQYF TGCAGTGCCGTCGGAAACATTCAGTACTTC
NA few TRBJ2-7 TRBV15 CATSRDYSRTHSYEQYF TGTGCCACCAGCAGAGATTACAGTCGAACACACTCCTACGAGCAGTACTTC
TRBD1 NA TRBJ2-3 TRBV28 CASSLPGQGKSDTQYF TGTGCCAGCAGTCTCCCAGGACAGGGGAAGTCAGATACGCAGTATTTT
NA NA TRBJ1-4 TRBV29-1 CSALTGVGNEKLFF TGCAGCGCCCTGACGGGTGTGGGTAATGAAAAACTGTTTTTT
NA NA TRBJ1-1 TRBV6-6 CASSYVHLNTEAFF TGTGCCAGCAGTTACGTTCACTTGAACACTGAAGCTTTCTTT